This T cell receptor beta chain was found in a study of CD4 and CD8 cells across lung adenocarcinoma regions. Localized lung adenocarcinoma, a non-small cell lung cancer, affected the donors. TCRdb reprocessed the PCR reads with MiXCR, giving one entry per CDR3 protein. The sample records about 16,000 distinct CDR3 sequences, roughly three fifths being singletons. The CDR3 has 11 residues. Germline assignment: CDR1 MNHEY and CDR2 SVGAGI. Trimming removed 2 bases from V and 13 bases from J; junction bases left unmatched: 2. The sequence was obtained from a female donor with lung adenocarcinoma. The CD4 and CD8 labels of this study may be unreliable. Specimen: CD8+ T cells from the center of a lung tumor. V usage is TRBV6-5 and J usage is TRBJ2-1; 7 bases fit TRBD1. In nucleotides, the CDR3 is TGTGCCAGCAGTTACCAGGGGGTCCAGTTCTTC. It encodes CASSYQGVQFF.